Below, 9 T cell receptor beta chains from the same sample are listed, as sequenced in a study of Graves' ophthalmopathy and Graves' hyperthyroidism. Using RNA transcripts, the TCR beta CDR3 regions were amplified. After a first-round RT-PCR with HTBI primers, a second-round multiplex PCR was run. Each CDR3 protein gets one entry after TCRdb re-called the multiplex PCR reads with MiXCR. The table includes around 1,200,000 distinct CDR3 sequences, about two fifths detected once. The material sequenced was peripheral blood or thyroid tissue (not recorded which). The receptors here all came from an adult man with Graves' hyperthyroidism.

The V gene is TRBV7-2, the J gene TRBJ1-6; 7 positions match TRBD1. The length of the CDR3 is 15 residues. The V gene's germline CDR1 is SGHTA and CDR2 FQGNSA. The J segment lost 15 bases and the V segment lost 7 bases, leaving 18 bases of the junction unmatched. CDR3 amino acids: CASIFTGTAIEVLHF. In nucleotides, the CDR3 is TGTGCCAGCATCTTTACCGGGACAGCTATCGAGGTCCTCCACTTT.

This chain links TRBV19 with TRBJ1-1; D might be TRBD1 (5 bases). The CDR3 consists of 12 residues. The germline V gene has CDR1 LNHDA and CDR2 SQIVND (reference sequence). V dropped 9 bases and J dropped 2 bases, with 10 bases sitting between them. The CDR3: CARSRVNTEAFF. DNA of the CDR3: TGTGCCAGAAGCAGGGTAAACACTGAAGCTTTCTTT.

The chain uses TRBV10-2 and TRBJ2-2; the D gene is possibly TRBD2 (6 bases). Germline loops: CDR1 WSHSY, CDR2 SAAADI. There are 13 residues in the CDR3. Deletions cut 6 bases from V and 6 bases from J, with 11 bases between. CDR3 sequence reads: CASRLARPGELFF. Written as DNA, the CDR3 is TGCGCCAGCAGACTAGCCCGCCCCGGGGAGCTGTTTTTT.

The chain uses TRBV14 and TRBJ2-3, with 8 nucleotides matching TRBD2. Germline V lookup: CDR1 SGHDN, CDR2 FVKESK. V lost 0 bases and J lost 2; bases outside the gene matches: 7. This CDR3 is 17 amino acids long. DNA for the CDR3: TGTGCCAGCAGCCAAGATGAGTCTAGCGGGTACACAGATACGCAGTATTTT. Its protein is CASSQDESSGYTDTQYF.

This clonotype was detected only a few times. This chain uses TRBV20-1 with TRBJ2-7, with TRBD2 matching over 7 bases. The V gene end was trimmed by 2 bases and the J gene end by 4 bases; junction bases not matched to a gene: 11. Germline V gene data show CDR1 as DFQATT and CDR2 as SNEGSKA (reference sequence). The CDR3 has 15 residues. The CDR3 loop is CSARRGEGHMYEQYF. CDR3 bases: TGCAGTGCTAGACGGGGGGAGGGCCACATGTACGAGCAGTACTTC.

Comment on this clonotype: This may stem from a read error, because a much larger clone lies one nucleotide away. The chain joins TRBV7-9 to TRBJ1-1; D uncertain. Germline-derived CDR1 and CDR2 are SEHNR and FQNEAQ (reference sequence). This CDR3 spans 13 amino acids. CDR3 region: CGSSSGSETEAFF. CDR3 sequence (DNA): TGTGGCAGCAGCTCGGGTTCGGAGACTGAAGCTTTCTTT.

This clonotype was detected only a few times. The chain joins TRBV30 to TRBJ2-7; no clear D. Trimming removed 2 bases at V and 0 bases at J, with 11 bases between. The CDR3 covers 14 residues. Germline values: CDR1 GTSNPN, CDR2 SVGIG (reference sequence). The CDR3 nucleotides read TGTGCCTGGAGTTCGGACGGAAGCTCCTACGAGCAGTACTTC. Its protein product is CAWSSDGSSYEQYF.

This clonotype has just one count. This clone may be a read error of a much larger clone one base away. V usage is TRBV7-9 and J usage is TRBJ2-5; 8 nucleotides agree with TRBD2. The germline V gene has CDR1 SEHNR and CDR2 FQNEAQ (reference sequence). V trimming: 3 bases; J trimming: 5 bases; junction bases outside the gene matches: 11. This CDR3 comprises 16 residues. The CDR3 DNA reads TGTGCCAGCAGCTTCCACCCTCGGGGGGGTCGGGAGACCCAGTACTTC. Protein product: CASSFHPRGGRETQYF.

This clonotype was observed a handful of times. This chain connects TRBV7-9 to TRBJ1-6; 7 bases fit TRBD1. CDR3 size: 17 residues. Germline V lookup: CDR1 SEHNR, CDR2 FQNEAQ (reference sequence). V lost 4 bases to trimming and J lost 7 bases; unmatched junction nucleotides: 13. The CDR3 protein is CASSSTPAGTVNSPLHF. CDR3 DNA: TGTGCCAGCAGCTCAACCCCGGCCGGGACAGTCAATTCACCCCTCCACTTT.